This TCR beta chain was observed in a study of T cells in Graves' hyperthyroidism and ophthalmopathy. The study included ophthalmopathy patients with Clinical Activity Score at least 3, NOSPECS grade at least 4 and duration under 3 months. Diagnosis rested on symptoms, serum thyroxine and TRAb, thyroid ultrasound, and orbital computed tomography. Amplified TCR beta CDR3 regions came from RNA transcripts. First-round RT-PCR with HTBI primers amplified the TCR CDR3 region. MiXCR, applied by TCRdb to the multiplex PCR reads, yields one record per CDR3 protein. Among around 50,000 distinct CDR3 sequences listed, roughly 50% were seen once. This CDR3 has 15 residues. The germline CDR1 and CDR2 sequences are MRHNA and SNTAGT. Trimming took 9 bases from V and 3 from J, leaving 20 bases between them.

The specimen was blood. This TCR was sampled from a woman in her forties or fifties with Graves' ophthalmopathy. V gene TRBV6-4 combines with J gene TRBJ1-1; D ambiguous. CDR3 bases: TGTGCCAGTCCTCGCCGGGAGGGTGAGGACACTGAAGCTTTCTTT. This sequence encodes CASPRREGEDTEAFF.